The rows below give T cell receptor beta chains drawn from one sample of a study of T cells in Graves' hyperthyroidism and ophthalmopathy. TCRdb reprocessed the multiplex PCR reads with MiXCR, giving one entry per CDR3 protein. The table includes around 190,000 distinct CDR3 sequences, less than 20% detected once. Sequenced: blood. Receptors originate from a woman between 45 and 65 years old with Graves' hyperthyroidism. CDR3s include the opening cysteine and the closing phenylalanine or tryptophan. D genes are given only for firm matches. Clone size is stated in some rows and not others, as once, few, many or a class when expanded.

-	TRBJ1-1	-	TRBV3-1	TGTGCCAGCAGGGACTTGGACACTGAAGCTTTCTTT	CASRDLDTEAFF
-	TRBJ2-1	many	TRBV2	TGTGCCAGCAGTGAATCGACGGCCTACAATGAGCAGTTCTTC	CASSESTAYNEQFF
-	TRBJ1-1	many	TRBV30	TGTGCCTGGAAAGCCGGAGCAAATGAAGCTTTCTTT	CAWKAGANEAFF
TRBD1	TRBJ2-5	few	TRBV9	TGTGCCAGCAGCGTAGTGGGACAGGGTATTGGAGAGACCCAGTACTTC	CASSVVGQGIGETQYF
-	TRBJ2-1	many	TRBV7-9	TGTGCCAGCAGCTTAGCGGGAGCCCTATACAATGAGCAGTTCTTC	CASSLAGALYNEQFF
TRBD2	TRBJ2-3	many	TRBV10-1	TGCGCCAGCAGTGAGTCGACACTAGCGGGCCCAGATACGCAGTATTTT	CASSESTLAGPDTQYF
TRBD2	TRBJ2-1	many	TRBV14	TGTGCCAGCAGCCTCCCCCCTAGCGGGAGGTACAATGAGCAGTTCTTC	CASSLPPSGRYNEQFF
TRBD2	TRBJ2-5	few	TRBV5-1	TGCGCCAGCAGCCCTGGGACTAGCGGGTCCCAAGAGACCCAGTACTTC	CASSPGTSGSQETQYF
-	TRBJ2-1	many	TRBV7-2	TGTGCCAGCAGCTTGAGGCCGGGAGTTACCTACAATGAGCAGTTCTTC	CASSLRPGVTYNEQFF
TRBD1	TRBJ1-2	many	TRBV2	TGTGCCAGCAGAGAGGACAGGGGGGGGAACTATGGCTACACCTTC	CASREDRGGNYGYTF
-	TRBJ1-3	-	TRBV5-1	TGCGCCAGCAGCTTGGAACCGACCTTCCCCTCTGGAAACACCATATATTTT	CASSLEPTFPSGNTIYF
TRBD2	TRBJ2-2	many	TRBV10-1	TGCGCCAGCAGTCCGCCCGGACAGGGGACTAGCGGGCGAAACACCGGGGAGCTGTTTTTT	CASSPPGQGTSGRNTGELFF
-	TRBJ1-1	-	TRBV12-3/TRBV12-4	TGTGCCTCCGGGGGGAGTGGTGAAGCTTTCTTT	CASGGSGEAFF
TRBD1	TRBJ1-1	-	TRBV10-3	TGTGCCACTATGGACAGGGGGAACACTGAAGCTTTCTTT	CATMDRGNTEAFF
-	TRBJ2-1	many	TRBV27	TGTGCCAGCAGTTTAAGGCAGGGAGACTCGCAGCAGTTCTTC	CASSLRQGDSQQFF
-	TRBJ1-1	-	TRBV29-1	TGCATAGGACTAGGGACACTGAACACTGAAGCTTTCTTT	CIGLGTLNTEAFF
TRBD1	TRBJ2-1	-	TRBV10-2	TGCGCCAGCAGTGACTACGTGACAGGGGAATTTTACAATGAGCAGTTCTTC	CASSDYVTGEFYNEQFF
-	TRBJ1-5	-	TRBV7-9	TGTGCCAGCAGCTGGACAGACGTAGGGCCCCAGCATTTT	CASSWTDVGPQHF
TRBD2	TRBJ2-1	-	TRBV30	TGTGCCTGGAGATCTAGCGGGAGGGGTTATGAGCAGTTCTTC	CAWRSSGRGYEQFF
TRBD1	TRBJ1-1	many	TRBV20-1	TGCAGTGCAAGAACAGGGGCCGAAGCTTTCTTT	CSARTGAEAFF
TRBD2	TRBJ2-5	few	TRBV10-2	TGCGCCAGCAGCGAAGCGGGATTTCAAGAGACCCAGTACTTC	CASSEAGFQETQYF
TRBD1	TRBJ2-5	many	TRBV29-1	TGCAGCGTTGAAGCACAGGGGGCGTTCGAGACCCAGTACTTC	CSVEAQGAFETQYF
TRBD1	TRBJ2-1	many	TRBV2	TGTGCCAGCAGTGAATTGGGACAGGTTAACAATGAGCAGTTCTTC	CASSELGQVNNEQFF
-	TRBJ1-2	-	TRBV20-1	TGCAGTCTCGGACAGTTCCACGGGGACTATGGCTACACCTTC	CSLGQFHGDYGYTF
-	TRBJ1-5	-	TRBV4-2	TGTGCCAGCAGCCACCTTGACGGTGGCAATCAGCCCCAGCATTTT	CASSHLDGGNQPQHF
-	TRBJ2-2	few	TRBV7-3	TGTGCCAGCAGCATGACGAACACCGGGGAGCTGTTTTTT	CASSMTNTGELFF
TRBD2	TRBJ2-2	few	TRBV6-1	TGTGCCAGCAATAAAGCGGGAGTTCTGACCGGGGAGCTGTTTTTT	CASNKAGVLTGELFF
-	TRBJ1-5	many	TRBV20-1	TGCAGTGCGGGGAGGGGGGGCACGCATCCAGCCCAGCATTTT	CSAGRGGTHPAQHF
-	TRBJ2-2	-	TRBV12-3/TRBV12-4	TGTGCCAGCAGTTTTGGGGTGGGGGGCATTGCGAACACCGGGGAGCTGTTTTTT	CASSFGVGGIANTGELFF
TRBD1	TRBJ1-2	many	TRBV12-3/TRBV12-4	TGTGCCAGCAGTCAGGGACAGGGGGATCCCTATGGCTACACCTTC	CASSQGQGDPYGYTF
-	TRBJ2-3	-	TRBV4-1	TGCGCCAGCAGCCACCCCCGTCCCGACGGCACAGATACGCAGTATTTT	CASSHPRPDGTDTQYF
-	TRBJ2-3	many	TRBV7-2	TGTGCCAGCAGCCCCCGGGACGGACCCACAGATACGCAGTATTTT	CASSPRDGPTDTQYF
-	TRBJ1-2	-	TRBV24-1	TGTGCCACCAGTAGCCCTCGGGCCCCCTATGGCTACACCTTC	CATSSPRAPYGYTF
-	TRBJ2-5	many	TRBV6-5	TGTGCCAGCAGTTACTTTATGGCTCAAGAGACCCAGTACTTC	CASSYFMAQETQYF
-	TRBJ2-1	few	TRBV20-1	TGCAGTGCTAGAGATCTAGGAGGGGCTGGTTACAATGAGCAGTTCTTC	CSARDLGGAGYNEQFF
TRBD1	TRBJ1-1	-	TRBV19	TGTGCCAGTAGCAACCCGGGACAGGGGCTGAACACTGAAGCTTTCTTT	CASSNPGQGLNTEAFF
TRBD1	TRBJ1-4	many	TRBV11-3	TGTGCCAGCAGCGTCCAGGGGGCGAGTGAAAAACTGTTTTTT	CASSVQGASEKLFF
-	TRBJ1-2	-	TRBV28	TGTGCCAGCGTAGGGTCTAACTATGGCTACACCTTC	CASVGSNYGYTF
TRBD1	TRBJ2-3	many	TRBV5-1	TGCGCCAGCAGCTTGGAGGTGACAGGGAGAACAGATACGCAGTATTTT	CASSLEVTGRTDTQYF